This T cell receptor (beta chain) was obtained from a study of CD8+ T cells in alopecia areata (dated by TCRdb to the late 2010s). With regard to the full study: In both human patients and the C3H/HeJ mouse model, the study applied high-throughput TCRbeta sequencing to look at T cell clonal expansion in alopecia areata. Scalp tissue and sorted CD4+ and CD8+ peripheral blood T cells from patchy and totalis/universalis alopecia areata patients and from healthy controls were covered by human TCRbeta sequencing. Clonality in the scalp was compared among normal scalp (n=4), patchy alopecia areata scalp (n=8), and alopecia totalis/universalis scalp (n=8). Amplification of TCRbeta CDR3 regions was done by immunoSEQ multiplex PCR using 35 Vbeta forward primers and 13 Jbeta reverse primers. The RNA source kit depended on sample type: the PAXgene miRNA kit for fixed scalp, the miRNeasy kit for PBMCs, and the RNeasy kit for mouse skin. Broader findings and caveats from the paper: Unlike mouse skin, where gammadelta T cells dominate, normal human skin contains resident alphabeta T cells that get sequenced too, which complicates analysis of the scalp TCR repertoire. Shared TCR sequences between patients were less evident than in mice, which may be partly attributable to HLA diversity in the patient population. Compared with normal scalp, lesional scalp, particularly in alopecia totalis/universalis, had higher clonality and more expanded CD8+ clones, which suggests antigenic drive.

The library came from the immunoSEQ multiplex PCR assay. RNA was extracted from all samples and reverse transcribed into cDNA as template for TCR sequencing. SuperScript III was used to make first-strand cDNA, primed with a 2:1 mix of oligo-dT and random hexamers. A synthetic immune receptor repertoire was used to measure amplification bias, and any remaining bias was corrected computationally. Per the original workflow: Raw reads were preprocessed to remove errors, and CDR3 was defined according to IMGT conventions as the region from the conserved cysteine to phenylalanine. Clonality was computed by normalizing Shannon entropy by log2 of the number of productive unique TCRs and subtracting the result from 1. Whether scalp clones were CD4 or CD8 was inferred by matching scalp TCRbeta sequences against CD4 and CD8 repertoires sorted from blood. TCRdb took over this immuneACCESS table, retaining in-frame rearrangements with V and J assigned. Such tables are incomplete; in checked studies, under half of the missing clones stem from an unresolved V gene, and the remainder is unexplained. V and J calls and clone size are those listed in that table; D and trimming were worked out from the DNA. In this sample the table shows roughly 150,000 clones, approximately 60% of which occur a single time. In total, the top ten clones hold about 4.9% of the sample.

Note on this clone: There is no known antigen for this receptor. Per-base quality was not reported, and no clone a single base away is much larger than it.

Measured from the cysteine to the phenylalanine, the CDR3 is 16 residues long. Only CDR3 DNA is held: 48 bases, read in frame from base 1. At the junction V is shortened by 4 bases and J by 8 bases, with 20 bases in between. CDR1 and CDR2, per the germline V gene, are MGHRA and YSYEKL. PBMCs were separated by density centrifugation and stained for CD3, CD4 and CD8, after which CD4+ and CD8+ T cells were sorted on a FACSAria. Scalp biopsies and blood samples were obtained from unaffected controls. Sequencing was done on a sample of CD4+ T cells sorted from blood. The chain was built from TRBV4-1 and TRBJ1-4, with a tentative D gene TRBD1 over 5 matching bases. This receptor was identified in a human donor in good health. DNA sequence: TGCGCCAGCAGCCTAGTACTGGGAGGGGTAAAGGAAAAACTGTTTTTT. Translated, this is CASSLVLGGVKEKLFF.